This entry lists 25 T cell receptor beta chains sequenced from one sample in a study of cytomegalovirus exposure and HLA in healthy donors. Vbeta (60) and Jbeta (13) primers were used in the PCR. Generated by immunoSEQ multiplex PCR, the TCRdb table keeps only in-frame clones and is missing some. The sample comprises 210,000 or so clones, around 88% of which are singletons, and roughly 0.99% rests with the top ten. The specimen was PBMCs. Receptors were obtained from a woman between 18 and 29 years old in good health and CMV-seronegative.

V is TRBV5-6 and J is TRBJ2-7; D gene uncertain. V lost 3 bases and J lost 7, with 14 bases in between. Germline V gene data show CDR1 as SGHDT and CDR2 as YYEEEE. The CDR3 is made up of 13 amino acids. The CDR3 loop reads CASSSRTAREQYF. The CDR3 DNA follows: TGTGCCAGCAGCTCTCGAACGGCGCGGGAGCAGTACTTC. The full variable domain, its missing parts supplied by reference TRBV5-6 and TRBJ2-7, is DAGVTQSPTHLIKTRGQQVTLRCSPKSGHDTVSWYQQALGQGPQFIFQYYEEEERQRGNFPDRFSGHQFPNYSSELNVNALLLGDSALYLCASSSRTAREQYFGPGTRLTVT.

This clone was seen just once. The chain combines TRBV27 with TRBJ2-2; 9 bases match TRBD2. CDR1 MNHEY and CDR2 SMNVEV come from the germline V gene (reference sequence). Trimming cost V 5 bases and J 1 base; bases outside gene matches: 5. The CDR3 spans 16 residues. The CDR3, as DNA: TGTGCCAGCAGTATAACTAGCGGGTGGAACACCGGGGAGCTGTTTTTT. Translated: CASSITSGWNTGELFF.

The chain joins TRBV4-2 to TRBJ1-4; 7 bases line up with TRBD1. V gave up 0 bases and J gave up 0 bases; unmatched junction bases: 7. CDR3 length equals 18 residues. Germline-derived CDR1 and CDR2 are LGHNA and YNFKEQ. CDR3 amino acids: CASSQEHLGTATNEKLFF. CDR3 DNA: TGTGCCAGCAGCCAAGAACACCTCGGGACAGCAACTAATGAAAAACTGTTTTTT.

The chain joins TRBV10-2 to TRBJ2-1; 14 bases map to TRBD2. J lost 3 bases, V lost 4 bases, and 8 bases had no gene match. The CDR3 is made up of 18 amino acids. Germline assignment: CDR1 WSHSY and CDR2 SAAADI. The CDR3 reads CASSGGLAGAKIYNEQFF. The CDR3 nucleotides are TGCGCCAGCAGTGGGGGACTAGCGGGGGCGAAGATCTACAATGAGCAGTTCTTC.

This rearrangement joins TRBV18 to TRBJ2-5; 7 nucleotides line up with TRBD1. The V gene's germline CDR1 is KGHSH and CDR2 LQKENI. With 5 bases clipped from V and 2 bases from J, the junction kept 5 bases outside the gene matches. The CDR3 covers 14 residues. The CDR3 loop is CASSYSGQQETQYF. The CDR3 nucleotides read TGTGCCAGCTCATACTCGGGACAGCAAGAGACCCAGTACTTC. Complete variable domain (other parts from reference TRBV18 and TRBJ2-5): NAGVMQNPRHLVRRRGQEARLRCSPMKGHSHVYWYRQLPEEGLKFMVYLQKENIIDESGMPKERFSAEFPKEGPSILRIQQVVRGDSAAYFCASSYSGQQETQYFGPGTRLLVL.

The rearrangement uses TRBV7-9 and TRBJ2-7; possibly TRBD1 for D (6 bases). The CDR3 spans 16 residues. Deletions cut 1 base from V and 5 bases from J, with 18 bases between. CDR1 and CDR2 from the germline V gene are SEHNR and FQNEAQ (reference sequence). The CDR3 region is CASSLVQGRVSNEQYF. The CDR3 nucleotides read TGTGCCAGCAGCTTAGTCCAGGGGCGGGTAAGCAACGAGCAGTACTTC.

The chain links TRBV19 to TRBJ2-1; TRBD2 agrees at 9 bases. CDR3 size: 18 residues. Per germline, CDR1 LNHDA and CDR2 SQIVND (reference sequence). With 3 bases clipped from V and 9 bases from J, the junction kept 18 bases outside the gene matches. This chain's CDR3 is CASSMRGLAYSWGGEQFF. The CDR3 region has the DNA TGTGCCAGTAGTATGAGGGGACTAGCTTATAGTTGGGGTGGTGAGCAGTTCTTC. Together with reference TRBV19 and TRBJ2-1, the CDR3 gives the full variable domain: DGGITQSPKYLFRKEGQNVTLSCEQNLNHDAMYWYRQDPGQGLRLIYYSQIVNDFQKGDIAEGYSVSREKKESFPLTVTSAQKNPTAFYLCASSMRGLAYSWGGEQFFGPGTRLTVL.

The chain couples TRBV19 to TRBJ1-1; D is unresolved. V lost 4 bases and J lost 5, with 11 bases in between. The CDR3 is made up of 13 amino acids. CDR1 and CDR2 from the germline V gene are LNHDA and SQIVND (reference sequence). As DNA, the CDR3 is TGTGCCAGTAGTACCATAGGACTAACTGAAGCTTTCTTT. Translating gives CASSTIGLTEAFF.

V is TRBV9 and J is TRBJ1-2, with no clear D. V was cut by 7 bases and J by 3 bases, with 16 bases left in between. CDR1 is SGDLS, CDR2 YYNGEE, per germline. The CDR3 length is 14 residues. The CDR3: CASASHGRDYGYTF. DNA of the CDR3: TGTGCCAGCGCAAGCCACGGGAGGGACTATGGCTACACCTTC.

J is TRBJ2-7 and V is TRBV7-9, with 7 bases that match TRBD2. Trimming removed 2 bases from V and 1 base from J; junction bases left unmatched: 2. Germline CDR1 reads SEHNR; CDR2 reads FQNEAQ (reference sequence). CDR3 length: 14 amino acids. DNA for the CDR3: TGTGCCAGCAGCTTAACTAGCGCGTCCTACGAGCAGTACTTC. Protein: CASSLTSASYEQYF.

The chain combines TRBV6-6 with TRBJ2-3; D call uncertain. CDR1 is MNHNY and CDR2 is SVGAGI in the germline V gene (reference sequence). V lost 6 bases and J 9 bases, leaving 10 bases between the germline ends. This CDR3 has 11 residues. The CDR3: CASSRVSTQYF. In DNA form, the CDR3 reads TGTGCCAGCAGCCGGGTATCAACGCAGTATTTT.

V usage is TRBV5-4 and J usage is TRBJ2-5; 8 bases agree with TRBD1. The closer fit of TRBJ2-7 to the DNA end suggests the J call may be wrong. CDR3 length: 14 residues. Germline V gene lookup returns CDR1 SGHNT and CDR2 YYREEE (reference sequence). CDR3 bases: TGTGCCAGCAGCTACAGGGGGAGGACCTACGAGCAGTACTTC. Translation: CASSYRGRTYEQYF.

The chain combines TRBV18 with TRBJ2-7, with 14 bases aligning to TRBD2. V lost 4 bases and J lost 2; bases outside the gene matches: 10. Looked up from germline, CDR1 is KGHSH and CDR2 is LQKENI. The CDR3 has 18 amino acids. The CDR3 spells CASSREYTGLAGAYEQYF. CDR3 DNA sequence: TGTGCCAGCTCACGAGAGTACACGGGACTAGCGGGAGCCTACGAGCAGTACTTC. Complete variable domain (other parts from reference TRBV18 and TRBJ2-7): NAGVMQNPRHLVRRRGQEARLRCSPMKGHSHVYWYRQLPEEGLKFMVYLQKENIIDESGMPKERFSAEFPKEGPSILRIQQVVRGDSAAYFCASSREYTGLAGAYEQYFGPGTRLTVT.

The V call is TRBV30, the J call TRBJ1-2; D ambiguous. Germline CDR1 and CDR2: GTSNPN and SVGIG (reference sequence). CDR3 size: 13 residues. The germline V and J ends were trimmed by 0 bases and 0 bases, with 5 bases remaining between them. The CDR3 loop is CAWSVHTNYGYTF. As DNA, the CDR3 is TGTGCCTGGAGTGTACACACTAACTATGGCTACACCTTC.

With respect to this clone: The sample holds other DNA sequences that translate to the same CDR3. The V call is TRBV7-2, the J call TRBJ2-3; D perhaps matches TRBD1 (5 bases). Germline-derived CDR1 and CDR2 are SGHTA and FQGNSA. The CDR3 runs 13 residues. V dropped 5 bases and J dropped 4 bases, with 10 bases sitting between them. CDR3 in DNA: TGTGCCAGCAGCGCGCAGGGTGCAGATACGCAGTATTTT. The encoded protein is CASSAQGADTQYF.

The chain is built from TRBV19 and TRBJ1-2, with 9 bases lining up with TRBD1. This CDR3 is 13 amino acids long. Losses at the gene ends were 4 bases for V and 6 bases for J; bases not matched to a gene: 3. CDR1 and CDR2 from the germline V gene are LNHDA and SQIVND (reference sequence). CDR3: CASSKQGANGYTF. CDR3 in DNA: TGTGCCAGTAGTAAACAGGGGGCTAATGGCTACACCTTC. Combining the CDR3 with reference TRBV19 and TRBJ1-2 gives the whole variable domain DGGITQSPKYLFRKEGQNVTLSCEQNLNHDAMYWYRQDPGQGLRLIYYSQIVNDFQKGDIAEGYSVSREKKESFPLTVTSAQKNPTAFYLCASSKQGANGYTFGSGTRLTVV.

The gene calls are TRBV5-4 and TRBJ2-1, with a possible D match to TRBD2 (6 bases). V gave up 6 bases and J gave up 2 bases, with 15 bases separating them. Germline loops: CDR1 SGHNT, CDR2 YYREEE (reference sequence). CDR3 length equals 15 residues. In nucleotides, the CDR3 is TGTGCCAGCAACGGGAGCCTCGTCACCTACAATGAGCAGTTCTTC. As protein: CASNGSLVTYNEQFF.

This clone was recorded a few times. The V gene is TRBV2, the J gene TRBJ2-1; 9 nucleotides align to TRBD1. CDR3 size: 15 residues. CDR1 is SNHLY and CDR2 is FYNNEI in the germline V gene. After removal of 4 bases from V and 4 bases from J, the junction contained 5 bases not matched to a gene. This chain's CDR3 is CASSGRQGVYNEQFF. The CDR3 region has the DNA TGTGCCAGCAGTGGGCGACAGGGGGTATACAATGAGCAGTTCTTC.

Worth noting for this clone: In this CDR3 the conserved last residue, phenylalanine or tryptophan, is missing, so a read error is likely. This chain links TRBV28 with TRBJ1-6, with 8 nucleotides matching TRBD1. With 5 bases clipped from V and 7 bases from J, the junction kept 10 bases outside the gene matches. CDR1 MDHEN and CDR2 SYDVKM come from the germline V gene. The CDR3 covers 16 residues. This CDR3 reads CASSQERQGLNSPLHL. DNA of the CDR3: TGTGCCAGCAGTCAAGAAAGACAGGGGCTGAATTCACCCCTCCACCTT.

This rearrangement joins TRBV11-2 to TRBJ2-7; tentatively, D is TRBD2 (6 bases). CDR3 length: 17 residues. CDR1 SGHAT and CDR2 FQNNGV come from the germline V gene. V shed 1 base and J shed 0 bases, with 16 bases lying between them. The CDR3 spells CASSLARRGKRSYEQYF. In DNA, the CDR3 is TGTGCCAGCAGCTTAGCTCGTCGGGGGAAACGCTCCTACGAGCAGTACTTC.

This chain links TRBV4-1 with TRBJ2-3; 15 bases are a match to TRBD2. CDR3 length: 17 amino acids. V gave up 6 bases and J gave up 4 bases; unmatched junction bases: 8. Germline V CDR1 and CDR2: MGHRA, YSYEKL. CDR3 residues: CASRRGLAGGLADTQYF. Written as DNA, the CDR3 is TGCGCCAGCAGACGGGGACTAGCGGGAGGACTCGCAGATACGCAGTATTTT.

The chain employs TRBV11-1 and TRBJ2-3, with D maybe TRBD2 (5 bases). Germline lookup yields CDR1 SGHAT and CDR2 FQDESV (reference sequence). The CDR3 has 15 residues. Trimming cost V 3 bases and J 0 bases, with 10 bases left between them. DNA for the CDR3: TGTGCCAGCAGCTTCGCGGGTATTAGCACAGATACGCAGTATTTT. The encoded protein is CASSFAGISTDTQYF.

This clone was seen once. The V call is TRBV27, the J call TRBJ1-1; 7 bases agree with TRBD1. The CDR3 runs to 14 residues. J was trimmed by 6 bases and V by 7 bases; bases with no gene match: 11. The V gene's germline CDR1 is MNHEY and CDR2 SMNVEV (reference sequence). The CDR3 nucleotides are TGTGCCAGCAACAGACAGGGTAGTCAGGCTGAAGCTTTCTTT. Amino acids: CASNRQGSQAEAFF.

The rearrangement joins TRBV9 to TRBJ1-4, with D unresolved. Germline V gene lookup returns CDR1 SGDLS and CDR2 YYNGEE. The length of the CDR3 is 14 residues. V was cut by 0 bases and J by 8 bases, with 11 bases left in between. The chain's CDR3 is CASSVGGSREKLFF. In DNA, the CDR3 is TGTGCCAGCAGCGTAGGAGGGTCAAGGGAAAAACTGTTTTTT.

This clone was detected only a few times. The rearrangement links TRBV9 to TRBJ2-1; 16 nucleotides match TRBD2. From germline, CDR1 is SGDLS and CDR2 YYNGEE. The CDR3 contains 15 residues. V was clipped by 3 bases and J by 9 bases; unmatched bases: 3. The CDR3 protein is CASSAGLAGGPEQFF. In DNA form, the CDR3 reads TGTGCCAGCAGCGCGGGACTAGCGGGAGGGCCTGAGCAGTTCTTC.